This T cell receptor (beta chain) originates from a study of sequential checkpoint blockade in melanoma. Study-level information: Each arm's sequence ended with maintenance nivolumab. TCRbeta immunosequencing was performed on DNA from over 90 pretreatment melanoma tumor samples. Roughly 20 patients had matched tumor biopsies before treatment and at week 13 after nivolumab or ipilimumab alone. Notes on the study in general: T-cell fraction and clonality followed PD-L1 and CD8+ counts, not mutational load.

This clone was seen many times. Its cognate antigen is unknown. Treatment reported: randomized to nivolumab then ipilimumab (arm A) or the reverse (arm B). Per the germline V gene, CDR1 is SGHNT and CDR2 is YENEEA. The CDR3 has 15 amino acids. Trimming removed 5 bases at V and 0 bases at J, with 11 bases between. Clones were read by immunoSEQ multiplex PCR, and TCRdb kept only the in-frame ones, dropping some. The table shows approximately 2,700 clones, with approximately 22% occurring only once. This TCR derives from a human patient with melanoma. Some clones in this sample may be carry-over from other donors' samples. The rearrangement joins TRBV11-3 to TRBJ1-3; D not certain. The specimen was tumor tissue (inferred from file names), collected from a patient given nivolumab and ipilimumab in sequence. The CDR3 coding sequence is TGTGCCAGCAGCCCCACCGTTTCCTCTGGAAACACCATATATTTT. Translation gives CASSPTVSSGNTIYF. Together with reference TRBV11-3 and TRBJ1-3, the CDR3 gives the full variable domain: EAGVVQSPRYKIIEKKQPVAFWCNPISGHNTLYWYLQNLGQGPELLIRYENEEAVDDSQLPKDRFSAERLKGVDSTLKIQPAELGDSAVYLCASSPTVSSGNTIYFGEGSWLTVV.